These 2 T cell receptor beta chains originate from one sample sequenced in a study of T cells after yellow fever vaccination. TCRdb itself ran the 5' RACE reads through MiXCR, one entry per CDR3 protein. The table has about 340,000 distinct CDR3 sequences, under 5% seen once. Specimen: PBMCs, collected 5 days after the yellow fever booster vaccination. Receptor source: a young man who received the YFV17D yellow fever vaccine.

V usage is TRBV4-2 and J usage is TRBJ2-2, with 10 bases matching TRBD1. V dropped 8 bases and J dropped 4; count of bases not matched to a gene: 7. This CDR3 region has 15 residues. CDR1 and CDR2 from the germline V gene are LGHNA and YNFKEQ. The DNA for the CDR3 is TGTGCCAGCGGAAGGACAGGGGGTTTCACCGGGGAGCTGTTTTTT. The encoded protein is CASGRTGGFTGELFF.

This clonotype was counted ten times or more. The rearrangement uses TRBV5-4 and TRBJ2-1; maybe TRBD2 (5 bases). Looked up from germline, CDR1 is SGHNT and CDR2 is YYREEE (reference sequence). The germline V and J ends were trimmed by 1 base and 1 base, with 9 bases remaining between them. There are 15 residues in the CDR3. The chain's CDR3 is CASSLQRPSYNEQFF. The CDR3 DNA sequence: TGTGCCAGCAGCTTGCAGCGGCCGTCCTACAATGAGCAGTTCTTC.